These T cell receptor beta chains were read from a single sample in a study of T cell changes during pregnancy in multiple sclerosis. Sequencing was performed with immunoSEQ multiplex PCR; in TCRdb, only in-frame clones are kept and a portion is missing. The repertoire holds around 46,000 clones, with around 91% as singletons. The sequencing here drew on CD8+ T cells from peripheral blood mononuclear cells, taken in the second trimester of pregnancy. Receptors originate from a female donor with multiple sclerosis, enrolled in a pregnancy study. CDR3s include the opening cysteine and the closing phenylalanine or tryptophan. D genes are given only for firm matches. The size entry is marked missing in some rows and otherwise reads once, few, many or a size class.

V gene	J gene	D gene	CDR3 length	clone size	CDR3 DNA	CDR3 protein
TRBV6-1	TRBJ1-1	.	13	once	TGTGCCAGCAGTGAGGGGGCGAACACTGAAGCTTTCTTT	CASSEGANTEAFF
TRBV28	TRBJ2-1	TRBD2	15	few	TGTGCCAGCAGTTTTGGTAGCGGGGACCTTAATGAGCAGTTCTTC	CASSFGSGDLNEQFF
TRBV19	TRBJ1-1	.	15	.	TGTGCCAGTAGTATAGCCGTCCGGGGAGGTACTGAAGCTTTCTTT	CASSIAVRGGTEAFF
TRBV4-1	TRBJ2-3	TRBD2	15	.	TGCGCCAGCAGCCATAGCGGGACTAGCACAGATACGCAGTATTTT	CASSHSGTSTDTQYF
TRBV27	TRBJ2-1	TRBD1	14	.	TGTGCCAGCAGGACAGGGGGCGGGCCGGGTGAGCAGTTCTTC	CASRTGGGPGEQFF
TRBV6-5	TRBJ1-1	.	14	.	TGTGCCAGCAGTTCCCTCCCCCGCCGGGAAGAAGCTTTCTTT	CASSSLPRREEAFF
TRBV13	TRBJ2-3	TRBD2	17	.	TGTGCCAGCAGCTACCCCCCAAGCGGGGGGGCCCCAGATACGCAGTATTTT	CASSYPPSGGAPDTQYF
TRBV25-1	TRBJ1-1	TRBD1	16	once	TGTGCCAGCAGTGACGGGACAGGGTGGCCAGGAGCTGAAGCTTTCTTT	CASSDGTGWPGAEAFF
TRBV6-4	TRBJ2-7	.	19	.	TGTGCCAGCAGTGACTCAAGTCGGGAGAGAGGCTCGAGCTCCTACGAGCAGTACTTC	CASSDSSRERGSSSYEQYF
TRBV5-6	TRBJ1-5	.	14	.	TGTGCCAGCAGCCGCAGGGAATTGGGTCAGCCCCAGCATTTT	CASSRRELGQPQHF
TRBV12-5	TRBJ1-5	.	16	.	TGTGCTAGTGGTTCCCCCTCTACAGGGCCTGGACAGCCCCAGCATTTT	CASGSPSTGPGQPQHF
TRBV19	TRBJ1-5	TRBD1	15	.	TGTGCCAGTAGTATTACAGGGGGACTTAATCAGCCCCAGCATTTT	CASSITGGLNQPQHF
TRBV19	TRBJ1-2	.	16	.	TGTGCCAGTAGTCCGAGGGGGACAAGTCTTAACTATGGCTACACCTTC	CASSPRGTSLNYGYTF
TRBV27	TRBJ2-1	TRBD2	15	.	TGTGCCAGCAGTTTATACGGGGGGACCTACAATGAGCAGTTCTTC	CASSLYGGTYNEQFF
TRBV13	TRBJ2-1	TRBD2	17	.	TGTGCCAGCAGCTTAAAGGTGGGGACTAGCGGGGGGGTGAGGAAGTTCTTC	CASSLKVGTSGGVRKFF
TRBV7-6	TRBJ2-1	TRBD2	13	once	TGTGCCAGCAGCTACGGGACTATCAATGAGCAGTTCTTC	CASSYGTINEQFF
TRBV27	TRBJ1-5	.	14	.	TGTGCCAGCAGAGAGGGGGTGTTGGGTCAGCCCCAGCATTTT	CASREGVLGQPQHF
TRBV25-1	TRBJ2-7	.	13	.	TGTGCCAGCAGTGAACCCCTTACCTACGAGCAGTACTTC	CASSEPLTYEQYF
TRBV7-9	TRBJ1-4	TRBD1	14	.	TGTGCCAGCAACTCCCCCGGGACAGGGGAAAAACTGTTTTTT	CASNSPGTGEKLFF
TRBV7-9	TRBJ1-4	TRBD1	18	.	TGTGCCAGCAGCACAGGGACAGGGGGCGCGTTTTTTGGTGAAAAACTGTTTTTT	CASSTGTGGAFFGEKLFF
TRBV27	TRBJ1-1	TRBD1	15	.	TGTGCCAGCAGTCTCGGACAGGGGGCGAGGACTGAAGCTTTCTTT	CASSLGQGARTEAFF
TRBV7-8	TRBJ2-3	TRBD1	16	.	TGTGCCAGCAGCCATGGGACAGGGAGAGATACAGATACGCAGTATTTT	CASSHGTGRDTDTQYF
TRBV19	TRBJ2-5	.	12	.	TGTGCCAGTAGGTCGGGCCAAGAGACCCAGTACTTC	CASRSGQETQYF
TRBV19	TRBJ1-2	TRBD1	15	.	TGTGCCAGTAGTTCGACAGGGGATTATGGCTATGGCTACACCTTC	CASSSTGDYGYGYTF
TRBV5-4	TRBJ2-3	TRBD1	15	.	TGTGCCAGCAGCACTCGACAGGGGGAGGCAGATACGCAGTATTTT	CASSTRQGEADTQYF
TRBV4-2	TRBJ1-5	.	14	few	TGTGCCAGCAGCCAAGGGTCAGGGGCACAGCCCCAGCATTTT	CASSQGSGAQPQHF
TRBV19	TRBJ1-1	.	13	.	TGTGCCAGTAGTATAGTTATGAACACTGAAGCTTTCTTT	CASSIVMNTEAFF
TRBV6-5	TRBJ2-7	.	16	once	TGTGCCAGCAGTTACTCCGCCGGGGAAACCACCTACGAGCAGTACTTC	CASSYSAGETTYEQYF
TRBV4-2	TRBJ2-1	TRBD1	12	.	TGTGCCAGCGCGAGGACAGGGGATGAGCAGTTCTTC	CASARTGDEQFF
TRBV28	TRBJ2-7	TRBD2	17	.	TGTGCCAGCAGTTTGATTAGCGGGGGGTTTAGCTCCTACGAGCAGTACTTC	CASSLISGGFSSYEQYF
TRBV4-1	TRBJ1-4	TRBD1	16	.	TGCGCCAGCAGCCAAGATGCCGGGACAGGGGATGAAAAACTGTTTTTT	CASSQDAGTGDEKLFF
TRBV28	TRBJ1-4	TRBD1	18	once	TGTGCCAGCAATAAACCGGGACAGCTTACTTCAACTAATGAAAAACTGTTTTTT	CASNKPGQLTSTNEKLFF
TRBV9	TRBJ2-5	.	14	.	TGTGCCAGCAGCTCCGGGCGGGGTAGGGAGACCCAGTACTTC	CASSSGRGRETQYF
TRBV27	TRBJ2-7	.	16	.	TGTGCCAGCAGTTTCGGTGGTGGAGGAACCATCTACGAGCAGTACTTC	CASSFGGGGTIYEQYF
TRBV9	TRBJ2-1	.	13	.	TGTGCCAGCAGCGTATTGGGGGGAAATGAGCAGTTCTTC	CASSVLGGNEQFF